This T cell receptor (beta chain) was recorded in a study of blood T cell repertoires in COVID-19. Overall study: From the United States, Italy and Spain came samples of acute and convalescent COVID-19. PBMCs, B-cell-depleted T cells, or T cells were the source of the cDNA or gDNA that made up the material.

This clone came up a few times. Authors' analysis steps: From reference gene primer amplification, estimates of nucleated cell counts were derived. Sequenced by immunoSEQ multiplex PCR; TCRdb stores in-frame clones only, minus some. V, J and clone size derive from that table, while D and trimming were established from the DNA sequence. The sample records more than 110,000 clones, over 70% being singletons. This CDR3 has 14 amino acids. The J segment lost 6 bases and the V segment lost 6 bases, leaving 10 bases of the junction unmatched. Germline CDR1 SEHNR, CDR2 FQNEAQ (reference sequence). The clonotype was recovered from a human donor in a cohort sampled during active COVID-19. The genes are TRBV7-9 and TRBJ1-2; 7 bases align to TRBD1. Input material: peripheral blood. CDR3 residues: CASRSTGSADGYTF. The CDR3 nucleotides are TGTGCCAGCAGGTCGACAGGGTCTGCTGATGGCTACACCTTC.